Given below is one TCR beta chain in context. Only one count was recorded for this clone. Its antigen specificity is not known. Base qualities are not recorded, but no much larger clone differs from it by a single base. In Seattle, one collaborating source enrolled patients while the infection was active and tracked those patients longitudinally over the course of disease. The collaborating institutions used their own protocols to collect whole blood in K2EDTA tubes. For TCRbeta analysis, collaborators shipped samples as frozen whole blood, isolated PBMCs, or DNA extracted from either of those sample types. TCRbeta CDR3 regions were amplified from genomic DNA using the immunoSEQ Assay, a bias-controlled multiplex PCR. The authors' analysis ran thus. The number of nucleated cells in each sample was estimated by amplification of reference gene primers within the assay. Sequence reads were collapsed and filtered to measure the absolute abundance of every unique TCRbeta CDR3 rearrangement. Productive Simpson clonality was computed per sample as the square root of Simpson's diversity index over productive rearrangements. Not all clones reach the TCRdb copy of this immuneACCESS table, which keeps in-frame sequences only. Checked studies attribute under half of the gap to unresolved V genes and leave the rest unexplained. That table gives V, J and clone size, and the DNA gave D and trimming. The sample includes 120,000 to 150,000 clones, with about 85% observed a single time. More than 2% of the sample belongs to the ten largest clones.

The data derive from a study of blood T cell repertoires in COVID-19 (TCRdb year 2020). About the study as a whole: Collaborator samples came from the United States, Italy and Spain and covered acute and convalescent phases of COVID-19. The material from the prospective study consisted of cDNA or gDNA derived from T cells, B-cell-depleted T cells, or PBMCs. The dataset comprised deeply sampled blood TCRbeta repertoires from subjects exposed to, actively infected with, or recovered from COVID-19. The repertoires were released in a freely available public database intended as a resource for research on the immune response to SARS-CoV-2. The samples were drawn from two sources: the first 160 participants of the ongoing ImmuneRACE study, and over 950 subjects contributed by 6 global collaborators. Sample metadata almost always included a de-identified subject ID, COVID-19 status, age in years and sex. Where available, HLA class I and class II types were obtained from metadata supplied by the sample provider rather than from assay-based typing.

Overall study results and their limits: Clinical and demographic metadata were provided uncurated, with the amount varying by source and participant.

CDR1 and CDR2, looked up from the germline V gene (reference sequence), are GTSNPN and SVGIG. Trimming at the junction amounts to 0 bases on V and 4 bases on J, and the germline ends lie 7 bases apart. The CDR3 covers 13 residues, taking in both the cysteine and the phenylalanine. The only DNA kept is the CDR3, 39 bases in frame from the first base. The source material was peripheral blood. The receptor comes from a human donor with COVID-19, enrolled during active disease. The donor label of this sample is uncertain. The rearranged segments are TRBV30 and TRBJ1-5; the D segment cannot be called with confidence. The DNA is TGTGCCTGGAGTGTCAGGACTAATCAGCCCCAGCATTTT. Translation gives CAWSVRTNQPQHF.